One T cell receptor (beta chain) is described in this entry. There is no known antigen for this receptor. Within one base of it there is no much larger clone, and no base qualities were kept. The time point label, as the study defines it: baseline before first vaccination. Vaccinee samples were obtained from the UK trials COV001 and COV002, which included a single-blind randomized controlled phase 2/3 trial of AZD1222 (ChAdOx1 nCoV-19) in healthy adults. For TCRbeta chain sequencing, PBMC samples were collected from trial participants at day 0 and at day 28 after the second dose. The CDR3 regions of human TCRbeta chains were subjected to immunosequencing. For the original study's pipeline: Repertoire TCRs were matched against a reference library of SARS-CoV-2-specific TCRs generated with the MIRA antigen-specificity platform. Breadth meant the fraction of unique TCRs that were SARS-CoV-2-associated, whereas depth meant the fraction of total T cells that were SARS-CoV-2-associated. Using the MIRA data, each spike-specific TCR was assigned both to the spike region to which the TCR was reactive and to a CD4 or CD8 class. Log10-transformed breadth and depth values were compared by one-way ANOVA with Sidak's multiple comparisons tests. TCRdb re-hosts the immuneACCESS table, in-frame sequences only. Its copies lack some clones; in the studies checked, an unresolved V gene accounts for under half of them, and the cause for the rest is not known. The V and J calls and clone size are taken from that table; D and trimming were inferred from the DNA. The sample table contains approximately 180,000 clones; only one count was recorded for approximately 92% of them. The ten largest account for about 9.4% of the sample.

This sample is part of a study of T cell responses to AZD1222 COVID-19 vaccine (dated by TCRdb to the early 2020s). Turning to the overall study: AZD1222 recipients whose second dose came at about 4 weeks and those whose second dose came at about 12 weeks were combined into one group, since spike-specific TCR depth and breadth did not differ between the two schedules. A total of about 230 trial participants underwent TCR sequencing, of whom some 210 received two doses of AZD1222 and 26 received two doses of the MenACWY control vaccine. Trial participants were enrolled by age into subgroups of 18-55, 56-69 and 70-plus years, and around 140, 26 and 57 TCR-sequenced participants, respectively, were included in these subgroups. Beyond this particular receptor, the publication reports: Because no day 14 peak-response samples were available, repertoires were characterized only after the peak T cell response. After two AZD1222 doses, both the breadth and the depth of spike-specific TCRs were significantly higher than at day 0 and than in MenACWY recipients. Most participants were white British and females outnumbered males, and the authors suggested that clonal diversity may have been underestimated. The 56-69-year group was small, and its depth increase did not reach significance, likely because of low power. Only a handful of AZD1222 recipients were SARS-CoV-2 seropositive at baseline, limiting conclusions about previously exposed vaccinees. Reportedly, close to half of the unique spike-specific TCRs recognized epitopes lying outside the regions that are mutated in the B.1.351 and B.1.1.7 variants. Vaccine-associated CD4 TCRs spanned the whole spike protein, with dominant responses in regions 160-218 and 743-854.

The junction carries 10 bases between V and J, which are trimmed by 3 bases and 5 bases respectively. CDR3 length: 13 amino acids, cysteine to phenylalanine. CDR3 DNA only is kept here, 39 bases in frame from base 1. The germline V gene yields SGHVS for CDR1 and FQNEAQ for CDR2. The starting material was peripheral blood, obtained on day 0 of AZD1222 vaccination. The sequence came from an adult in good health. In this chain, TRBV7-8 is recombined with TRBJ2-5, with the D segment identity uncertain. The CDR3 corresponds to CASSFGRRETQYF. The nucleotide sequence reads as follows: TGTGCCAGCAGCTTCGGGCGCCGGGAGACCCAGTACTTC. Joined to the reference TRBV7-8 and TRBJ2-5 proteins, this CDR3 gives the full variable domain: GAGVSQSPRYKVAKRGQDVALRCDPISGHVSLFWYQQALGQGPEFLTYFQNEAQLDKSGLPSDRFFAERPEGSVSTLKIQRTQQEDSAVYLCASSFGRRETQYFGPGTRLLVL.